This T cell receptor beta chain is drawn from a study of cytomegalovirus exposure and HLA in healthy donors. About the research overall: Early release data held 85 million or so unique TCRs from HLA-typed donors. Points from the study as a whole: The study carried out a later analysis of TCR beta sequences. It associated under 20,000 of them with specific HLA alleles at a false discovery rate of 0.05.

With 4 bases clipped from V and 8 bases from J, the junction kept 9 bases outside the gene matches. This CDR3 region has 15 residues. Germline-derived CDR1 and CDR2 are SGHNT and YYREEE (reference sequence). On this clone itself: Its antigen is unknown.

13 Jbeta primers and 60 Vbeta primers were used for the PCR. TCRdb's copy holds only in-frame clones and misses some; the assay was immunoSEQ multiplex PCR. The table records about 110,000 clones, less than 85% of them present only once. The chain couples TRBV5-4 to TRBJ1-4; 9 nucleotides agree with TRBD1. The source material was PBMCs. The source of this sequence is a woman in her forties in good health and CMV-seronegative. This chain's CDR3 is CASSPGTGFGEKLFF. CDR3 DNA sequence: TGTGCCAGCAGCCCGGGGACAGGGTTTGGGGAAAAACTGTTTTTT. The full variable domain, completed using reference TRBV5-4 and TRBJ1-4, is ETGVTQSPTHLIKTRGQQVTLRCSSQSGHNTVSWYQQALGQGPQFIFQYYREEENGRGNFPPRFSGLQFPNYSSELNVNALELDDSALYLCASSPGTGFGEKLFFGSGTQLSVL.